This T cell receptor (beta chain) was captured by sequencing in a study of cytomegalovirus exposure and HLA in healthy donors. The PCR had 60 Vbeta and 13 Jbeta primers. Generated by immunoSEQ multiplex PCR, the TCRdb table keeps only in-frame clones and is missing some. In total, the table holds about 82,000 clones. Participants comprised healthy donors of bone marrow. The ends were cut back, 0 bases at V and 6 bases at J, with 9 bases in the middle. This CDR3 has 14 amino acids. Germline lookup yields CDR1 MNHNS and CDR2 SASEGT. In the case of this clone: This CDR3 is also generated by other DNA sequences in the sample.

The chain has TRBV6-1 and TRBJ2-4, with D perhaps TRBD1 (6 bases). The sequenced sample was PBMCs. This TCR was recovered from a woman younger than 45 in good health and CMV-seronegative. The CDR3 coding sequence is TGTGCCAGCAGTGAAGCCAGGGGAAGAAACATTCAGTACTTC. This sequence encodes CASSEARGRNIQYF.